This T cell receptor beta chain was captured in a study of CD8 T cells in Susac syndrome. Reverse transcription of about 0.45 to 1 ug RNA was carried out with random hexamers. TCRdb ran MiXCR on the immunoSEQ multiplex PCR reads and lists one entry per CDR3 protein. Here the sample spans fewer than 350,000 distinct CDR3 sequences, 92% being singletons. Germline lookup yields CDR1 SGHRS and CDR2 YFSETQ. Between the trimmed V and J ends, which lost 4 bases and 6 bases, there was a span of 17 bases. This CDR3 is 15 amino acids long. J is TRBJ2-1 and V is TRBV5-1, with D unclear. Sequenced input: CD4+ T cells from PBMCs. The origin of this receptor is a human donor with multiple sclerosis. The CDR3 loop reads CASSPDFAPGNEQFF. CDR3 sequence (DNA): TGCGCCAGCAGCCCCGATTTTGCGCCAGGCAATGAGCAGTTCTTC.